The 13 T cell receptor beta chains presented below share a single source sample, sequenced in a study of blood T cell repertoires in COVID-19. The repertoire was sequenced with immunoSEQ multiplex PCR; TCRdb's copy has only in-frame clones and lacks some. Of about 170,000 clones detected, about 86% appear once; the ten largest clones hold approximately 9.9%. Sequencing input: peripheral blood. These receptors all come from a woman aged 60-75 years with COVID-19, enrolled during active disease.

J is TRBJ2-7 and V is TRBV11-2, with 16 bases matching TRBD2. The CDR3 consists of 18 residues. V was clipped by 5 bases and J by 2 bases; unmatched bases: 9. Germline CDR1 SGHAT, CDR2 FQNNGV. The CDR3 loop is CASSQGLAGGPTTYEQYF. CDR3 DNA sequence: TGTGCCAGCAGCCAGGGACTAGCGGGAGGGCCTACCACCTACGAGCAGTACTTC.

The V gene is TRBV4-1, the J gene TRBJ1-1, with 10 bases aligning to TRBD1. The V gene end was trimmed by 6 bases and the J gene end by 3 bases; junction bases not matched to a gene: 10. Germline-derived CDR1 and CDR2 are MGHRA and YSYEKL. The CDR3 consists of 16 residues. The CDR3 protein is CASRTGGSSGDTEAFF. CDR3 coding DNA: TGCGCCAGCAGGACAGGGGGCTCATCGGGGGACACTGAAGCTTTCTTT.

The gene calls are TRBV15 and TRBJ2-5, with 9 bases aligning to TRBD2. The CDR3 is made up of 17 amino acids. J gave up 2 bases and V 5 bases, and 12 bases lay outside the gene matches. Germline CDR1 LNHNV, CDR2 YYDKDF (reference sequence). The chain's CDR3 is CATSGGIAGALQETQYF. The CDR3 DNA follows: TGTGCCACCAGCGGGGGTATAGCGGGAGCCCTACAAGAGACCCAGTACTTC.

The V and J genes are TRBV27 and TRBJ1-1; 8 nucleotides align to TRBD1. The CDR3 runs to 13 residues. V was clipped by 8 bases and J by 2 bases; unmatched bases: 4. Germline CDR1 and CDR2: MNHEY and SMNVEV (reference sequence). For the CDR3, the DNA is TGTGCCAGCCGAACAGGGGGTAACACTGAAGCTTTCTTT. It codes for CASRTGGNTEAFF.

The chain recombines TRBV5-5 with TRBJ2-2; the match to TRBD1 covers 11 bases. The CDR3 consists of 13 residues. V dropped 7 bases and J dropped 6; count of bases not matched to a gene: 2. Germline values: CDR1 SGHKS, CDR2 YYEKEE (reference sequence). The CDR3 nucleotides are TGTGCCAGCCAGGACAGGGGGCCCGGGGAGCTGTTTTTT. Protein sequence: CASQDRGPGELFF.

The chain carries TRBV6-5 and TRBJ1-2; no definite D call. Germline values: CDR1 MNHEY, CDR2 SVGAGI. The CDR3 covers 14 residues. V lost 6 bases and J 3 bases, leaving 14 bases between the germline ends. The CDR3 DNA reads as TGTGCCAGCAGCCCGGGGAGCGTCTACTATGGCTACACCTTC. Its translation: CASSPGSVYYGYTF.

The V and J genes are TRBV5-1 and TRBJ1-6; D is possibly TRBD1 (6 bases). The V and J ends lost 4 bases and 3 bases respectively, with 14 bases between them. This CDR3 is built from 16 residues. Germline-derived CDR1 and CDR2 are SGHRS and YFSETQ. The CDR3 spells CASSPPARGYNSPLHF. DNA of the CDR3: TGCGCCAGCAGCCCCCCGGCCAGGGGCTATAATTCACCCCTCCACTTT.

In this sample, this clone turned up a few times. Other DNA sequences of this sample code for an identical CDR3. V gene TRBV29-1 combines with J gene TRBJ1-3; tentative D call: TRBD1 (5 bases). Trimming pared 5 bases from V and 0 bases from J, leaving 8 bases between. Germline lookup yields CDR1 SQVTM and CDR2 ANQGSEA. The CDR3 is made up of 13 amino acids. DNA for the CDR3: TGCAGCGTTCTCACAGGCTCTGGAAACACCATATATTTT. Protein product: CSVLTGSGNTIYF.

This chain connects TRBV13 to TRBJ2-5, with D unresolved. Trimming removed 1 base at V and 1 base at J, with 7 bases between. Per germline, CDR1 PRHDT and CDR2 FYEKMQ (reference sequence). The CDR3 runs to 14 residues. The CDR3 DNA reads TGTGCCAGCAGCTTAGTGGCAGTCCAAGAGACCCAGTACTTC. Residues: CASSLVAVQETQYF.

This clone was seen a handful of times. The chain uses TRBV24-1 and TRBJ1-5; TRBD1 matches at 10 bases. The trim removed 6 bases at V and 3 bases at J, leaving 7 bases unmatched. Germline V gene sequence: CDR1 KGHDR, CDR2 SFDVKD. This CDR3 spans 16 amino acids. CDR3 bases: TGTGCCACCAGTAACCCGGGACAGGGGAACAATCAGCCCCAGCATTTT. As protein: CATSNPGQGNNQPQHF.

This chain links TRBV28 with TRBJ1-2, with D perhaps TRBD1 (5 bases). The CDR3 is 12 amino acids. V was clipped by 2 bases and J by 8 bases, with 9 bases between them. In germline, CDR1 is MDHEN, CDR2 SYDVKM. The CDR3 region has the DNA TGTGCCAGCAGTTTAGTAGGGGAAGGCTACACCTTC. Its translation is CASSLVGEGYTF.

V gene TRBV30 combines with J gene TRBJ1-5, with D possibly TRBD1 on 6 matching bases. Trimming removed 1 base at V and 2 bases at J, with 6 bases between. Germline CDR1 reads GTSNPN; CDR2 reads SVGIG (reference sequence). The CDR3 length is 13 residues. The CDR3 reads CAWSEGGNQPQHF. The CDR3 DNA follows: TGTGCCTGGAGTGAGGGGGGCAATCAGCCCCAGCATTTT.

The J gene is TRBJ2-3, the V gene TRBV29-1; D might be TRBD2 (5 bases). The V end lost 7 bases, the J end lost 2 bases, and 16 bases lay between the germline ends. From germline, CDR1 is SQVTM and CDR2 ANQGSEA. The CDR3 runs to 14 residues. Here the CDR3 DNA reads TGCAGCGGTTTCAGAGGGCCTTTCACAGATACGCAGTATTTT. Its translation is CSGFRGPFTDTQYF.